Below, 31 T cell receptor beta chains from the same sample are listed, as sequenced in a study of blood T cell repertoires in COVID-19. Here immunoSEQ multiplex PCR was the method, and the copy in TCRdb shows in-frame clones only, minus some. Of roughly 410,000 clones in the sample, approximately 91% were seen once. The sequencing sample was made of peripheral blood. Receptors were obtained from a woman aged 35 to 49 with COVID-19, enrolled during active disease.

The rearrangement joins TRBV9 to TRBJ2-7, with a possible D match to TRBD1 (5 bases). This CDR3 spans 14 amino acids. Germline loops: CDR1 SGDLS, CDR2 YYNGEE. V shed 0 bases and J shed 4 bases, with 11 bases lying between them. CDR3 sequence: CASSVEAGNYEQYF. For the CDR3, the DNA is TGTGCCAGCAGCGTAGAGGCAGGGAATTACGAGCAGTACTTC.

This chain connects TRBV6-1 to TRBJ1-5; 8 bases match TRBD1. Germline assignment: CDR1 MNHNS and CDR2 SASEGT. Unmatched junction bases numbered 14, after V lost 4 bases and J lost 6 bases. The CDR3 runs 17 residues. CDR3 amino acids: CASSGIRQGRASQPQHF. The CDR3 region has the DNA TGTGCCAGCAGTGGTATTCGACAGGGGAGAGCGTCTCAGCCCCAGCATTTT.

The rearrangement joins TRBV19 to TRBJ2-3, with 8 bases lining up with TRBD2. The CDR3 has 15 amino acids. The junction had 4 bases not matched to a gene; V was cut back by 5 bases and J by 0 bases. CDR1 is LNHDA and CDR2 is SQIVND in the germline V gene (reference sequence). The CDR3 region has the DNA TGTGCCAGTAGTTTCCAGCGGGGGAGCACAGATACGCAGTATTTT. Its translation: CASSFQRGSTDTQYF. Using reference TRBV19 and TRBJ2-3 for the parts outside the CDR3, the full variable domain is DGGITQSPKYLFRKEGQNVTLSCEQNLNHDAMYWYRQDPGQGLRLIYYSQIVNDFQKGDIAEGYSVSREKKESFPLTVTSAQKNPTAFYLCASSFQRGSTDTQYFGPGTRLTVL.

The rearrangement uses TRBV24-1 and TRBJ1-4; D gene uncertain. Germline values: CDR1 KGHDR, CDR2 SFDVKD. V was cut by 3 bases and J by 2 bases, with 9 bases left in between. The CDR3 extends over 15 amino acids. CDR3 in amino acids: CATSDPRETNEKLFF. Written as DNA, the CDR3 is TGTGCCACCAGTGATCCCCGGGAGACTAATGAAAAACTGTTTTTT.

The rearrangement joins TRBV19 to TRBJ1-2; 7 bases line up with TRBD1. J was trimmed by 5 bases and V by 6 bases; bases with no gene match: 6. In germline, CDR1 is LNHDA, CDR2 SQIVND (reference sequence). CDR3 length: 13 amino acids. The CDR3 DNA reads TGTGCCAGTAGAGACAGGGCGTCTTATGGCTACACCTTC. Translation: CASRDRASYGYTF.

As for this clone: Additional DNA sequences in this sample encode the identical CDR3. This rearrangement joins TRBV6-1 to TRBJ1-2; TRBD1 might be the D (6 bases). This CDR3 contains 14 residues. V lost 3 bases, J lost 4 bases, and 12 bases lay in between. CDR1 MNHNS and CDR2 SASEGT come from the germline V gene. The CDR3 loop reads CASSEGARGYGYTF. As DNA, the CDR3 is TGTGCCAGCAGTGAGGGGGCCAGGGGCTATGGCTACACCTTC.

This chain joins TRBV28 and TRBJ1-6; 8 bases align to TRBD1. The germline gives CDR1 MDHEN, CDR2 SYDVKM. V lost 4 bases and J lost 7; bases outside the gene matches: 12. The CDR3 contains 17 residues. As DNA, the CDR3 is TGTGCCAGCAGTTCTCCAGGGGGCCTTATCCAGAATTCACCCCTCCACTTT. As protein: CASSSPGGLIQNSPLHF.

The V gene is TRBV27, the J gene TRBJ1-2; maybe TRBD1 (6 bases). Germline V gene sequence: CDR1 MNHEY, CDR2 SMNVEV (reference sequence). This CDR3 has 18 amino acids. Trimming stripped 1 base from V and 2 bases from J, with 20 bases between. This CDR3 reads CASSLFSGGGSLNYGYTF. CDR3 nucleotides: TGTGCCAGCAGTTTATTTTCGGGGGGCGGGTCTTTAAACTATGGCTACACCTTC.

The chain has TRBV19 and TRBJ1-2; D not certain. Per the germline V gene, CDR1 is LNHDA and CDR2 is SQIVND (reference sequence). The length of the CDR3 is 14 residues. V lost 1 base and J lost 0, with 6 bases in between. CDR3 protein: CASSIASANYGYTF. As DNA, the CDR3 is TGTGCCAGTAGTATAGCCTCGGCTAACTATGGCTACACCTTC.

The rearrangement uses TRBV5-5 and TRBJ1-1; TRBD1 matches at 10 bases. Trimming at V came to 0 bases and at J to 4 bases, leaving 3 bases not matched to a gene. Germline V gives CDR1 SGHKS, CDR2 YYEKEE (reference sequence). The CDR3 covers 15 residues. The CDR3 DNA reads TGTGCCAGCAGCTTGGTGGACAGGGGGGCCACTGAAGCTTTCTTT. This sequence encodes CASSLVDRGATEAFF. Based on the CDR3 plus reference TRBV5-5 and TRBJ1-1, the full variable domain is DAGVTQSPTHLIKTRGQQVTLRCSPISGHKSVSWYQQVLGQGPQFIFQYYEKEERGRGNFPDRFSARQFPNYSSELNVNALLLGDSALYLCASSLVDRGATEAFFGQGTRLTVV.

The rearrangement joins TRBV28 to TRBJ2-7; 9 nucleotides agree with TRBD2. Germline trimming cut 6 bases from V and 2 bases from J; bases unmatched to any gene: 5. Germline V gene lookup returns CDR1 MDHEN and CDR2 SYDVKM. There are 14 residues in the CDR3. The CDR3: CASRSGGLPYEQYF. CDR3 in DNA: TGTGCCAGCAGGAGCGGGGGGCTCCCCTACGAGCAGTACTTC.

The rearrangement links TRBV18 to TRBJ2-7, with TRBD1 matching 7 bases. The germline gives CDR1 KGHSH, CDR2 LQKENI. V lost 2 bases and J lost 2; bases outside the gene matches: 3. The CDR3 has 14 amino acids. CDR3 protein: CASSPGTEPYEQYF. The CDR3 nucleotides read TGTGCCAGCTCACCAGGGACAGAACCCTACGAGCAGTACTTC.

V is TRBV7-9 and J is TRBJ2-7; 8 bases fit TRBD1. Looked up from germline, CDR1 is SEHNR and CDR2 is FQNEAQ (reference sequence). V was pared by 2 bases and J by 3 bases, with 9 bases of the junction left unmatched. This CDR3 comprises 16 residues. The CDR3 spells CASSLNPGQGNYEQYF. CDR3 in DNA: TGTGCCAGCAGCTTAAACCCTGGACAGGGTAACTACGAGCAGTACTTC. The full variable domain, in which reference TRBV7-9 and TRBJ2-7 provide the parts outside the CDR3, is DTGVSQNPRHKITKRGQNVTFRCDPISEHNRLYWYRQTLGQGPEFLTYFQNEAQLEKSRLLSDRFSAERPKGSFSTLEIQRTEQGDSAMYLCASSLNPGQGNYEQYFGPGTRLTVT.

The chain is built from TRBV30 and TRBJ1-1; tentative D call: TRBD1 (5 bases). This CDR3 region has 14 residues. V was pared by 3 bases and J by 7 bases, with 18 bases between. Germline V gene data show CDR1 as GTSNPN and CDR2 as SVGIG (reference sequence). The CDR3 region has the DNA TGTGCCTGGAGCATGGGGGGGTTCGTAGATGAAGCTTTCTTT. Protein: CAWSMGGFVDEAFF.

This clone came up once. This chain joins TRBV7-6 and TRBJ1-2; 9 bases align to TRBD1. Germline V gene data show CDR1 as SGHVS and CDR2 as FNYEAQ. The CDR3 totals 16 residues. With 4 bases clipped from V and 8 bases from J, the junction kept 14 bases outside the gene matches. CDR3 coding DNA: TGTGCCAGCAGCTCACTCGCCGGGACAGGGCATGGAGGCTACACCTTC. Encoded protein: CASSSLAGTGHGGYTF.

The genes are TRBV30 and TRBJ1-4, with TRBD1 matching 8 bases. Germline V gene data show CDR1 as GTSNPN and CDR2 as SVGIG (reference sequence). The ends lost 3 bases at V and 16 bases at J; junction bases unmatched: 7. This CDR3 comprises 11 residues. In DNA form, the CDR3 reads TGTGCCTGGAGCTCCGGACAGGGACGGTTTTTT. Amino acids: CAWSSGQGRFF.

A remark on this clone: Germline is not matched at one junction end, which may reflect a read error. The J gene is TRBJ1-1, the V gene TRBV15, with 9 nucleotides matching TRBD1. The length of the CDR3 is 14 residues. CDR1 and CDR2 (germline): LNHNV, YYDKDF (reference sequence). This CDR3 is CATSRPDRGKEKNF. DNA of the CDR3: TGTGCCACCAGCAGACCCGACAGGGGGAAAGAGAAAAATTTT.

V usage is TRBV6-5 and J usage is TRBJ1-1; D unresolved. The CDR3 is made up of 13 amino acids. Germline V gene sequence: CDR1 MNHEY, CDR2 SVGAGI. V lost 3 bases and J 1 base, leaving 6 bases between the germline ends. CDR3 sequence reads: CASSYGRNTEAFF. The CDR3 DNA is TGTGCCAGCAGTTATGGGAGGAACACTGAAGCTTTCTTT.

The chain joins TRBV30 to TRBJ1-2; TRBD1 might be the D (5 bases). This CDR3 has 11 amino acids. In germline, CDR1 is GTSNPN, CDR2 SVGIG (reference sequence). Here the CDR3 reads CGSRGTGGYTF. Written as DNA, the CDR3 is TGTGGGAGCCGGGGGACTGGGGGCTACACCTTC.

This clone showed up just once. The chain has TRBV19 and TRBJ2-1, with 8 bases that match TRBD2. With V trimmed by 7 bases and J by 11 bases, 10 bases remained unmatched. This CDR3 has 13 amino acids. The germline V gene encodes CDR1 LNHDA and CDR2 SQIVND (reference sequence). The DNA for the CDR3 is TGTGCCAGTATGAGCGGGAGCCCTTATCAGCAGTTCTTC. It specifies CASMSGSPYQQFF.

J is TRBJ1-6 and V is TRBV30, with D possibly matching TRBD1 (5 bases). V lost 3 bases, J lost 7 bases, and 13 bases lay in between. Germline-derived CDR1 and CDR2 are GTSNPN and SVGIG (reference sequence). This CDR3 region has 14 residues. The CDR3 loop is CAWRTEGRNSPLHF. CDR3 nucleotides: TGTGCCTGGAGGACGGAGGGGAGGAATTCACCCCTCCACTTT.

The CDR3 nucleotides are TGTGCCAGCAGCCAATCGTCGGACATTTTGTCACCCCTCCACTTT. This translates into CASSQSSDILSPLHF. The chain has TRBV16 and TRBJ1-6, with D maybe TRBD1 (5 bases). Germline CDR1 reads KGHSY; CDR2 reads FQNENV. The CDR3 loop spans 15 amino acids. The V and J ends lost 0 bases and 10 bases respectively, with 13 bases between them.

In this sample, this clone turned up once. J is TRBJ1-6 and V is TRBV6-4; 7 positions match TRBD1. Germline-derived CDR1 and CDR2 are MRHNA and SNTAGT. The ends lost 6 bases at V and 8 bases at J; junction bases unmatched: 7. This CDR3 has 14 amino acids. The CDR3 nucleotides read TGTGCCAGCAGGGCGGGACAGACCCATTCACCCCTCCACTTT. Its protein product is CASRAGQTHSPLHF.

This chain joins TRBV9 and TRBJ1-5; 9 nucleotides match TRBD1. The ends lost 4 bases at V and 6 bases at J; junction bases unmatched: 5. Germline CDR1 reads SGDLS; CDR2 reads YYNGEE. CDR3 length: 14 amino acids. The CDR3 DNA sequence: TGTGCCAGCAGCCAGGACAGGGGTGGTCAGCCCCAGCATTTT. It codes for CASSQDRGGQPQHF.

For this clone: Additional DNA sequences in this sample encode the identical CDR3. The genes are TRBV5-1 and TRBJ1-3, with 9 nucleotides matching TRBD1. Per the germline V gene, CDR1 is SGHRS and CDR2 is YFSETQ. The CDR3 length is 14 residues. V shed 2 bases and J 4 bases; nucleotides not matched to a gene: 1. The CDR3 reads CASSLQGAGNTIYF. The DNA for the CDR3 is TGCGCCAGCAGCTTACAGGGGGCCGGAAACACCATATATTTT.

The sample holds one count of this clone. The chain is built from TRBV27 and TRBJ2-1, with TRBD1 matching 10 bases. The length of the CDR3 is 14 residues. CDR1 and CDR2 from the germline V gene are MNHEY and SMNVEV (reference sequence). V trimming: 8 bases; J trimming: 4 bases; junction bases outside the gene matches: 5. CDR3 protein: CASRGTGAYNEQFF. As DNA, the CDR3 is TGTGCCAGCCGTGGGACAGGGGCGTACAATGAGCAGTTCTTC.

This clone came up once. In DNA, the CDR3 is TGTGCCAGCTCACCACCGAAGGGGGTGAGGAACACCGGGGAGCTGTTTTTT. Protein: CASSPPKGVRNTGELFF. The V and J genes are TRBV18 and TRBJ2-2; a possible D gene is TRBD1 (6 bases). V was cut by 0 bases and J by 1 base, with 12 bases left in between. Germline-derived CDR1 and CDR2 are KGHSH and LQKENI. CDR3 size: 17 residues.

The CDR3 here is CASSVEGQGAYEQYF. CDR3 nucleotide sequence: TGTGCCAGCAGCGTAGAGGGACAGGGGGCCTACGAGCAGTACTTC. The chain recombines TRBV9 with TRBJ2-7; 11 nucleotides agree with TRBD1. J gave up 2 bases and V 0 bases, and 1 base lay outside the gene matches. The CDR3 runs to 15 residues. Germline values: CDR1 SGDLS, CDR2 YYNGEE.

With regard to this clone: Other DNA sequences in this specimen translate into the identical CDR3. The gene calls are TRBV7-2 and TRBJ1-4; 9 nucleotides agree with TRBD1. Germline V lookup: CDR1 SGHTA, CDR2 FQGNSA. This CDR3 comprises 15 residues. The ends lost 5 bases at V and 6 bases at J; junction bases unmatched: 7. The CDR3 region is CASSLDRGRDEKLFF. CDR3 coding DNA: TGTGCCAGCAGCCTAGACAGGGGGAGGGATGAAAAACTGTTTTTT. The full variable domain, in which reference TRBV7-2 and TRBJ1-4 provide the parts outside the CDR3, is GAGVSQSPSNKVTEKGKDVELRCDPISGHTALYWYRQSLGQGLEFLIYFQGNSAPDKSGLPSDRFSAERTGGSVSTLTIQRTQQEDSAVYLCASSLDRGRDEKLFFGSGTQLSVL.

This clone came up once. The chain couples TRBV7-8 to TRBJ1-2, with D perhaps matching TRBD1 (6 bases). The ends were cut back, 2 bases at V and 0 bases at J, with 13 bases in the middle. This CDR3 has 16 residues. Germline V CDR1 and CDR2: SGHVS, FQNEAQ. The CDR3 loop is CASSLTGIPANYGYTF. CDR3 in DNA: TGTGCCAGCAGCTTAACAGGGATTCCGGCTAACTATGGCTACACCTTC.

This rearrangement joins TRBV15 to TRBJ1-4; D not resolved. The germline V gene has CDR1 LNHNV and CDR2 YYDKDF (reference sequence). The CDR3 runs to 13 residues. Between the trimmed V and J ends, which lost 1 base and 7 bases, there was a span of 7 bases. CDR3 in amino acids: CATSRASAEKLFF. The CDR3 nucleotides are TGTGCCACCAGCAGAGCGAGCGCTGAAAAACTGTTTTTT.